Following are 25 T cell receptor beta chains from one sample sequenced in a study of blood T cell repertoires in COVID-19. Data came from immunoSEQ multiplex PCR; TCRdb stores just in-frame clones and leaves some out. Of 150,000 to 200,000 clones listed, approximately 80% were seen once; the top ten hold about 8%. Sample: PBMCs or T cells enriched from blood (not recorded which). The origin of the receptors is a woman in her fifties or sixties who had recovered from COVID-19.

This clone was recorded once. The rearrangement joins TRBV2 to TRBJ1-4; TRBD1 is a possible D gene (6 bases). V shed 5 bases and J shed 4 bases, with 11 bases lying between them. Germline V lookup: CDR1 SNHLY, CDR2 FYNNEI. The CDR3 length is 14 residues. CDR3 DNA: TGTGCCAGCAGTCCGGACAGCTATAATGAAAAACTGTTTTTT. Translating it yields CASSPDSYNEKLFF. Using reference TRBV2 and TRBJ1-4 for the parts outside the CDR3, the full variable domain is EPEVTQTPSHQVTQMGQEVILRCVPISNHLYFYWYRQILGQKVEFLVSFYNNEISEKSEIFDDQFSVERPDGSNFTLKIRSTKLEDSAMYFCASSPDSYNEKLFFGSGTQLSVL.

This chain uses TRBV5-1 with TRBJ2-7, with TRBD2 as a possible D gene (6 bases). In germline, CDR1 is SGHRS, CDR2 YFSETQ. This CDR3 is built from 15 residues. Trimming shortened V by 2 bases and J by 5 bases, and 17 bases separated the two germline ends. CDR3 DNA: TGCGCCAGCAGCTTATCCGGGACTGCCCCTAACGAGCAGTACTTC. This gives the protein CASSLSGTAPNEQYF. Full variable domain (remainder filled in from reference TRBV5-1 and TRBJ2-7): KAGVTQTPRYLIKTRGQQVTLSCSPISGHRSVSWYQQTPGQGLQFLFEYFSETQRNKGNFPGRFSGRQFSNSRSEMNVSTLELGDSALYLCASSLSGTAPNEQYFGPGTRLTVT.

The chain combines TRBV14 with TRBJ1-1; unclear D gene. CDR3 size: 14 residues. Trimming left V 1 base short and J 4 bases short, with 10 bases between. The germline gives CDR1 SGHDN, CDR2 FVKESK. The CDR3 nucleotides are TGTGCCAGCAGCCAAGTTCGAGGGAGCACTGAAGCTTTCTTT. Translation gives CASSQVRGSTEAFF.

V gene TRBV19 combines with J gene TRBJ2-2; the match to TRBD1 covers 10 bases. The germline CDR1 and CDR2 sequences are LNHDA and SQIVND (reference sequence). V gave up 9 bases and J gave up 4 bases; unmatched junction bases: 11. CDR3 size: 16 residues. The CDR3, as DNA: TGTGCCAGCCTCAGGGACAGGGGACCGGGCACCGGGGAGCTGTTTTTT. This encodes CASLRDRGPGTGELFF.

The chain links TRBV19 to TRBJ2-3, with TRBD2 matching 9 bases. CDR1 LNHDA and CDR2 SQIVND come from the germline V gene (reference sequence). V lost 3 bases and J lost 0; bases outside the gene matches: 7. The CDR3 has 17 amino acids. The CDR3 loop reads CASSISLAGLSTDTQYF. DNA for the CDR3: TGTGCCAGTAGTATTTCCCTAGCGGGGCTTAGCACAGATACGCAGTATTTT.

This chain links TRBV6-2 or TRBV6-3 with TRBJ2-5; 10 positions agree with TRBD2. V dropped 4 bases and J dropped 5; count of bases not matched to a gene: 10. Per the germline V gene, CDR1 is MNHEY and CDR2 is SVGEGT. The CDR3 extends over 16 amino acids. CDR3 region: CASSSGLAGARETQYF. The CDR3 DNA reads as TGTGCCAGCAGTTCTGGGCTAGCGGGGGCACGGGAGACCCAGTACTTC.

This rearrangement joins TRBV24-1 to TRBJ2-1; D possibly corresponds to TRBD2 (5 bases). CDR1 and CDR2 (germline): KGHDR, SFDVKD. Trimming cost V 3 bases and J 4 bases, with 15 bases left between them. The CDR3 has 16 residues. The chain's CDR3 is CATSDPGGGPYNEQFF. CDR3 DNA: TGTGCCACCAGTGATCCCGGAGGCGGCCCATACAATGAGCAGTTCTTC.

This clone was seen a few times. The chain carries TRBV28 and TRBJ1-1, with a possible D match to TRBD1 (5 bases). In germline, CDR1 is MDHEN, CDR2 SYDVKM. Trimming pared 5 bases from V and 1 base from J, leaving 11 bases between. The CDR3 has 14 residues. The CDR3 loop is CASSGGNRNTEAFF. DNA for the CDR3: TGTGCCAGCAGTGGGGGGAATCGGAACACTGAAGCTTTCTTT.

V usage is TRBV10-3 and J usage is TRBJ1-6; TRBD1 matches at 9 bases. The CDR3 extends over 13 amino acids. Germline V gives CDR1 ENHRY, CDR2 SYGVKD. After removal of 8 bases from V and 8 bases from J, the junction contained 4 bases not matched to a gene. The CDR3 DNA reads TGTGCCATCCGGACAGGGGTGGATTCACCCCTCCACTTT. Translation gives CAIRTGVDSPLHF.

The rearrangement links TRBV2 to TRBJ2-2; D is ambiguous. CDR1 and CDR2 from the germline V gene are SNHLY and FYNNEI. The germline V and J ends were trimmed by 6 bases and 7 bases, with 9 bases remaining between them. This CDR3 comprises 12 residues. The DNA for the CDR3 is TGTGCCAGCAGAACCGAGCGCGGGGAGCTGTTTTTT. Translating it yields CASRTERGELFF.

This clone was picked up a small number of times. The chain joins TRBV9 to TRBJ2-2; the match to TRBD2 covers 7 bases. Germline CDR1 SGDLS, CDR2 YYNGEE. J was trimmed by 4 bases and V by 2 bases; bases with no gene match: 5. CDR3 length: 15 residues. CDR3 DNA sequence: TGTGCCAGCAGCGTCTTGCCTAGCGGCACCGGGGAGCTGTTTTTT. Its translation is CASSVLPSGTGELFF.

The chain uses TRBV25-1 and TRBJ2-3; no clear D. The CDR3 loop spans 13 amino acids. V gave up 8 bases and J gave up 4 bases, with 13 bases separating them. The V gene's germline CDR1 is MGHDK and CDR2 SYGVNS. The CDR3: CASSIPGADTQYF. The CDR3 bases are TGTGCCAGCTCGATCCCCGGAGCAGATACGCAGTATTTT.

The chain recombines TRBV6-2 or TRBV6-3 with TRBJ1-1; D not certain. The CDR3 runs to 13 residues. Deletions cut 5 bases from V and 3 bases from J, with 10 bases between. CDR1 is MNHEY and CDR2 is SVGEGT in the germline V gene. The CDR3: CASSTWEDTEAFF. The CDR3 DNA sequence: TGTGCCAGCAGTACATGGGAGGACACTGAAGCTTTCTTT.

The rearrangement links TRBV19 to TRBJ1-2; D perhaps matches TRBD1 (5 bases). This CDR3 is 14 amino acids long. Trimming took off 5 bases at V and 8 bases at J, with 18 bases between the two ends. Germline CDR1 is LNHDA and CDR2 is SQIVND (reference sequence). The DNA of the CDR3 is TGTGCCAGTAGTTCGGGGGACCGCGGTCGGGGCTACACCTTC. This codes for CASSSGDRGRGYTF.

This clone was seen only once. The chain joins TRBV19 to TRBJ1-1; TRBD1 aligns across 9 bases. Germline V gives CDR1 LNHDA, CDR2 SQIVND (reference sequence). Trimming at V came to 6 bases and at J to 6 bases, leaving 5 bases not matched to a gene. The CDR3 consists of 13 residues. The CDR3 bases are TGTGCCAGTAGGGACAGGGGCGTTTCTGAAGCTTTCTTT. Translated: CASRDRGVSEAFF. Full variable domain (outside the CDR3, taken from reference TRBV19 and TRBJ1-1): DGGITQSPKYLFRKEGQNVTLSCEQNLNHDAMYWYRQDPGQGLRLIYYSQIVNDFQKGDIAEGYSVSREKKESFPLTVTSAQKNPTAFYLCASRDRGVSEAFFGQGTRLTVV.

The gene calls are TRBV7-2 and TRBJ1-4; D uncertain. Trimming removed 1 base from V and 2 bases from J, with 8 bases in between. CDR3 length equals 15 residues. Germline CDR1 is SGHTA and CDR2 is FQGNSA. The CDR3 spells CASSLGRRTNEKLFF. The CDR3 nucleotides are TGTGCCAGCAGCTTAGGCAGGAGGACTAATGAAAAACTGTTTTTT.

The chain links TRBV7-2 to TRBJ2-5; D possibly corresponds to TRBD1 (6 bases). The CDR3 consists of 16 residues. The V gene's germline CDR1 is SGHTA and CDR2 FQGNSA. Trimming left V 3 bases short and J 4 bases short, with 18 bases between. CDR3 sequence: CASSFSGTLGRETQYF. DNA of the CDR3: TGTGCCAGCAGCTTCTCCGGGACACTCGGACGAGAGACCCAGTACTTC.

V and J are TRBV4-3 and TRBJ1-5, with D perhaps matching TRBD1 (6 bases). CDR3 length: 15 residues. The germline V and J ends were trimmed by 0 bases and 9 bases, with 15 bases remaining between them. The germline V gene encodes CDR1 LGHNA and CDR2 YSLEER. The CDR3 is CASSQENRVGSPQHF. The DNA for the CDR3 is TGCGCCAGCAGCCAAGAGAACAGGGTGGGATCGCCCCAGCATTTT.

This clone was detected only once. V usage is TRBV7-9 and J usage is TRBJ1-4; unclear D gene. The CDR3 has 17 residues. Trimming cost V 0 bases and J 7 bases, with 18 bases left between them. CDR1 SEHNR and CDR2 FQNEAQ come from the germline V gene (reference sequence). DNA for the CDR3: TGTGCCAGCAGCTTAGCCTCGGCGGGCTTCCGGAGTGAAAAACTGTTTTTT. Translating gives CASSLASAGFRSEKLFF.

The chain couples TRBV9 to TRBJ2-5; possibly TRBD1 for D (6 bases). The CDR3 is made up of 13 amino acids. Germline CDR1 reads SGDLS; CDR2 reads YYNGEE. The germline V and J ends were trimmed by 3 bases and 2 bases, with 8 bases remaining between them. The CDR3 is CASSGGPQETQYF. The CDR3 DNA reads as TGTGCCAGCAGCGGGGGGCCACAAGAGACCCAGTACTTC.

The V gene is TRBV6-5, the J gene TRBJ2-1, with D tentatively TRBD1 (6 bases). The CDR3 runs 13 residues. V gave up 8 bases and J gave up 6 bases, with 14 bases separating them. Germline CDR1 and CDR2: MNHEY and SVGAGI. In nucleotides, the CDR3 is TGTGCCAGCCGTTGGGGGACAAGCAATGAGCAGTTCTTC. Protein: CASRWGTSNEQFF.

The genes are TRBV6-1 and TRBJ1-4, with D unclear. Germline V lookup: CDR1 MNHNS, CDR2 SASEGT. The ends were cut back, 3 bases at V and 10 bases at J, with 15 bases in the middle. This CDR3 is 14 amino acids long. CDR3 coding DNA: TGTGCCAGCAGTGAGGCCTCGTCTAGCGGAAAACTGTTTTTT. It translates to CASSEASSSGKLFF.

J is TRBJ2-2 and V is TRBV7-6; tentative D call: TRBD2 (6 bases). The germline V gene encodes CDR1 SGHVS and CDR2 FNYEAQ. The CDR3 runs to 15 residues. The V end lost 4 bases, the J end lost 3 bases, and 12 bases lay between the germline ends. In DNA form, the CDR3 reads TGTGCCAGCAGCTCCCTGGGGGGTCACACCGGGGAGCTGTTTTTT. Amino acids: CASSSLGGHTGELFF.

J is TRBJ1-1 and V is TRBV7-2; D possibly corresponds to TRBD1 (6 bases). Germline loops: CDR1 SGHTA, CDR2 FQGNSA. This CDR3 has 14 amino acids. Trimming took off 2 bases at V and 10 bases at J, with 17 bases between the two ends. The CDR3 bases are TGTGCCAGCAGCTTACTTCTGGGGGCGAGAGGAGCTTTCTTT. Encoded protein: CASSLLLGARGAFF.

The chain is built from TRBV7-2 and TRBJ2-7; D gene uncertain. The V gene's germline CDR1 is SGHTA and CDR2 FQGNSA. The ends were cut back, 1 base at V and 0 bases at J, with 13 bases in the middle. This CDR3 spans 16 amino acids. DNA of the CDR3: TGTGCCAGCAGCTTAGTTCCGTTGAGAACCTCCTACGAGCAGTACTTC. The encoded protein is CASSLVPLRTSYEQYF.